Reported below is one TCR beta chain. The antigen is unknown. V dropped 3 bases and J dropped 5; count of bases not matched to a gene: 11. Germline values: CDR1 SGHTA, CDR2 FQGNSA. CDR3 length: 16 residues. The sample comes from a study of beta chain features in type 1 diabetes. Study conclusions and caveats: All four CD4+ subsets from Type 1 diabetes patients carried moderately but significantly shorter TCRB CDR3s.

Of the isolated RNA, all was reverse transcribed, and so the sequenced material was expressed TCRB transcripts. It was found that naive, central memory and regulatory T cell samples averaged around 3.6 million reads. The protocol was immunoSEQ multiplex PCR, while the TCRdb copy is restricted to in-frame clones and leaves out a portion. The repertoire consists of 150,000 to 190,000 clones, with approximately 10% occurring once and the leading ten covering 0.45% to 0.6%. The gene calls are TRBV7-2 and TRBJ2-5, with 8 bases aligning to TRBD1. The receptor was derived from a man aged 25 to 40 with type 1 diabetes. The sample taken for sequencing was central memory CD4+ T cells from blood. The CDR3 is CASSFRQGSPEETQYF. In nucleotides, the CDR3 is TGTGCCAGCAGCTTCCGACAGGGGAGTCCGGAGGAGACCCAGTACTTC.